A single T cell receptor beta chain is shown here with its context. Its cognate antigen is unknown. These data are taken from a study of cytomegalovirus exposure and HLA in healthy donors. In the study overall: The platform used for the roughly 130 validation repertoires matched that of the approximately 620 first-cohort repertoires, a later analysis reported. Study results and limitations: The authors listed over 150 TCR beta chains as cytomegalovirus-associated. A subsequent analysis found that TCR clusters from the first cohort also tended to co-occur in the 90 to 150 validation repertoires, with 90% to 95% of cluster scores above 0. Cytomegalovirus status, reportedly, was diagnosed with high specificity and sensitivity by the classifier.

Produced via immunoSEQ multiplex PCR; TCRdb's table is partial and in-frame only. Of roughly 140,000 clones in the sample, 90% to 95% are singletons; the top ten hold 0.69%. Germline CDR1 SSHAT, CDR2 FNYEAQ (reference sequence). Trimming stripped 1 base from V and 1 base from J, with 8 bases between. The length of the CDR3 is 15 residues. The TCR was taken from a man younger than 35 in good health and CMV-seronegative. This chain links TRBV7-7 with TRBJ2-1; D is unclear. The sample was PBMCs. The CDR3, as DNA: TGTGCCAGCAGCTTAGTGCAGGCTTCCTACAATGAGCAGTTCTTC. Protein product: CASSLVQASYNEQFF.